Presented here are 17 T cell receptor beta chains from one specimen sequenced in a study of T cell repertoires in cytomegalovirus infection. TCRdb analysed the reads with MiXCR anew, one entry per CDR3 protein. The sample records about a million distinct CDR3 sequences, about 33% being singletons. No cognate antigen is known for these TCRs. The sample was cultured CD8+ T cells from PBMCs, taken from culture after CMV antigen stimulation. These TCRs come from a human donor in good health (CMV status not recorded). Some clones in this sample may be carry-over from other donors' samples.

The V gene is TRBV2, the J gene TRBJ2-1; D perhaps matches TRBD2 (5 bases). V lost 6 bases and J 8 bases, leaving 11 bases between the germline ends. The CDR3 is 12 amino acids. Germline V CDR1 and CDR2: SNHLY, FYNNEI. CDR3 nucleotides: TGTGCCAGCAGCCGAGTCGGGGATGAGCAGTTCTTC. Protein sequence: CASSRVGDEQFF.

This chain links TRBV5-1 with TRBJ2-1, with 8 bases matching TRBD2. The CDR3 runs to 16 residues. J gave up 5 bases and V 4 bases, and 11 bases lay outside the gene matches. Germline CDR1 and CDR2: SGHRS and YFSETQ. CDR3: CASSPGRGGLDNEQFF. The CDR3 nucleotides are TGCGCCAGCAGCCCCGGTCGGGGGGGCCTGGACAATGAGCAGTTCTTC.

There are a few counts of this clonotype. V gene TRBV15 combines with J gene TRBJ2-1, with D possibly being TRBD1 (6 bases). CDR3 length: 16 residues. Germline V gene data show CDR1 as LNHNV and CDR2 as YYDKDF (reference sequence). Trimming left V 3 bases short and J 4 bases short, with 16 bases between. DNA for the CDR3: TGTGCCACCAGCAGGGGGGCAGGGATTAAATACAATGAGCAGTTCTTC. Its translation is CATSRGAGIKYNEQFF.

This clonotype has at least ten counts. The CDR3 is CASTTGTKNIQYF. The CDR3 DNA reads TGTGCCAGCACGACCGGGACCAAAAACATTCAGTACTTC. The gene calls are TRBV7-6 and TRBJ2-4; D is possibly TRBD2 (5 bases). V was pared by 7 bases and J by 2 bases, with 9 bases between. Germline V gene sequence: CDR1 SGHVS, CDR2 FNYEAQ. The CDR3 is 13 amino acids. Variable domain in full (rest from reference TRBV7-6 and TRBJ2-4): GAGVSQSPRYKVTKRGQDVALRCDPISGHVSLYWYRQALGQGPEFLTYFNYEAQQDKSGLPNDRFSAERPEGSISTLTIQRTEQRDSAMYRCASTTGTKNIQYFGAGTRLSVL.

The V and J genes are TRBV6-5 and TRBJ2-2, with 8 bases aligning to TRBD2. Germline CDR1 MNHEY, CDR2 SVGAGI. V lost 7 bases to trimming and J lost 7 bases; unmatched junction nucleotides: 11. CDR3 size: 15 residues. CDR3 amino acids: CASTPGSGGGGELFF. The DNA of the CDR3 is TGTGCCAGCACCCCCGGAAGCGGGGGAGGCGGGGAGCTGTTTTTT.

This clonotype was seen a handful of times. CDR3 amino acids: CASSAVYEKLFF. CDR3 sequence (DNA): TGTGCCAGCAGTGCTGTTTATGAAAAACTGTTTTTT. The J gene is TRBJ1-4, the V gene TRBV6-6; D gene unclear. Germline values: CDR1 MNHNY, CDR2 SVGAGI (reference sequence). The CDR3 loop spans 12 amino acids. The germline V and J ends were trimmed by 5 bases and 6 bases, with 7 bases remaining between them.

The chain is built from TRBV7-6 and TRBJ2-2; TRBD1 matches at 10 bases. Trimming cost V 6 bases and J 0 bases; bases outside gene matches: 7. Germline CDR1 reads SGHVS; CDR2 reads FNYEAQ. This CDR3 contains 17 residues. CDR3 amino acids: CASRPAGQGSNTGELFF. CDR3 nucleotides: TGTGCCAGCAGACCCGCGGGACAGGGGTCGAACACCGGGGAGCTGTTTTTT.

The chain uses TRBV7-2 and TRBJ2-1, with D possibly being TRBD1 (5 bases). The CDR3 runs to 16 residues. V was trimmed by 5 bases and J by 7 bases, leaving 21 bases between them. Per germline, CDR1 SGHTA and CDR2 FQGNSA. The CDR3 region has the DNA TGTGCCAGCAGCCTCAGACAGACAACCTACCCGAATGAGCAGTTCTTC. The encoded protein is CASSLRQTTYPNEQFF. Together with reference TRBV7-2 and TRBJ2-1, the CDR3 gives the full variable domain: GAGVSQSPSNKVTEKGKDVELRCDPISGHTALYWYRQSLGQGLEFLIYFQGNSAPDKSGLPSDRFSAERTGGSVSTLTIQRTQQEDSAVYLCASSLRQTTYPNEQFFGPGTRLTVL.

This clonotype was detected only a few times. The chain employs TRBV15 and TRBJ2-7; D possibly corresponds to TRBD2 (6 bases). The V end was cut by 3 bases, the J end by 6 bases, with 18 bases between. The CDR3 runs 15 residues. Germline V gives CDR1 LNHNV, CDR2 YYDKDF (reference sequence). DNA of the CDR3: TGTGCCACCAGCAGCGATAGAGGTGGAGGGCGCGAGCAGTACGTC. Its protein is CATSSDRGGGREQYV.

The chain links TRBV27 to TRBJ2-7; no clear D. CDR1 and CDR2 from the germline V gene are MNHEY and SMNVEV (reference sequence). This CDR3 is built from 16 residues. Trimming shortened V by 4 bases and J by 5 bases, and 21 bases separated the two germline ends. This chain's CDR3 is CASSSSLMPGWNEQYV. The CDR3 bases are TGTGCCAGCAGTTCCTCACTGATGCCCGGGTGGAACGAGCAGTACGTC.

This clonotype was seen more than once but under ten times. This chain joins TRBV27 and TRBJ1-1; TRBD1 is a possible D gene (5 bases). The CDR3 is made up of 13 amino acids. The germline V gene has CDR1 MNHEY and CDR2 SMNVEV (reference sequence). V was clipped by 5 bases and J by 6 bases, with 13 bases between them. The CDR3 region is CASSLNRIAEAFF. The CDR3 DNA follows: TGTGCCAGCAGTCTGAACAGGATCGCTGAAGCTTTCTTT.

This clonotype came up a few times. The chain recombines TRBV4-2 with TRBJ2-1; weak D call: TRBD1 (7 bases). CDR3 length: 14 amino acids. The germline V gene has CDR1 LGHNA and CDR2 YNFKEQ. Trimming pared 6 bases from V and 9 bases from J, leaving 18 bases between. In DNA form, the CDR3 reads TGTGCCAGCAGTCAGGGGGGAACACGACCTGAGCAGTTCTTC. It is translated as CASSQGGTRPEQFF.

This clonotype was detected a few times. This chain connects TRBV10-3 to TRBJ2-3; D remains unclear. CDR1 ENHRY and CDR2 SYGVKD come from the germline V gene. Trimming removed 0 bases at V and 2 bases at J, with 15 bases between. This CDR3 region has 17 residues. The CDR3 sequence is CAISESKVSLVTDTQYF. CDR3 sequence (DNA): TGTGCCATCAGTGAGTCGAAGGTTTCACTGGTCACAGATACGCAGTATTTT.

About this clonotype itself: Sequence at one end of the junction differs from germline and may be a read error. The genes are TRBV7-6 and TRBJ2-1, with TRBD2 identical over 13 bases. Germline V gives CDR1 SGHVS, CDR2 FNYEAQ. The CDR3 is made up of 15 amino acids. CDR3 sequence (DNA): TGTGCTAGCAGTCTTGGGACTAGCGGGGCCAATGAGCAGTTCTTC. Protein sequence: CASSLGTSGANEQFF. Full variable domain (remainder filled in from reference TRBV7-6 and TRBJ2-1): GAGVSQSPRYKVTKRGQDVALRCDPISGHVSLYWYRQALGQGPEFLTYFNYEAQQDKSGLPNDRFSAERPEGSISTLTIQRTEQRDSAMYRCASSLGTSGANEQFFGPGTRLTVL.

This clonotype was counted between two and nine times. The genes are TRBV27 and TRBJ2-7; 10 nucleotides match TRBD2. The V gene end was trimmed by 2 bases and the J gene end by 2 bases; junction bases not matched to a gene: 3. Germline CDR1 MNHEY, CDR2 SMNVEV (reference sequence). The CDR3 spans 15 residues. CDR3 in amino acids: CASSLTAGGPYEQYV. The CDR3 nucleotides read TGTGCCAGCAGTTTAACAGCGGGGGGGCCCTACGAGCAGTACGTC.

This sequence joins TRBV13 and TRBJ2-7; D may be TRBD2 (6 bases). CDR1 is PRHDT and CDR2 is FYEKMQ in the germline V gene (reference sequence). CDR3 length: 13 residues. Trimming removed 3 bases at V and 5 bases at J, with 11 bases between. The CDR3 sequence: CASSLGGSDEQYF. CDR3 DNA: TGTGCCAGCAGCTTGGGAGGTTCTGACGAGCAGTACTTC.

The chain combines TRBV6-6 with TRBJ2-3; D gene unclear. The germline gives CDR1 MNHNY, CDR2 SVGAGI (reference sequence). The CDR3 spans 16 residues. Trimming cost V 0 bases and J 6 bases, with 16 bases left between them. The CDR3 DNA reads as TGTGCCAGCAGTTACTCCGACCGAACCCCACGGGATACGCAGTATTTT. Amino acids: CASSYSDRTPRDTQYF.